Below, 13 T cell receptor beta chains from the same sample are listed, as sequenced in a study of immune evolution from preneoplasia to lung adenocarcinoma. The data were produced by immunoSEQ multiplex PCR, yet TCRdb's version contains in-frame clones alone and is incomplete. The sample records some 2,400 clones, around 80% being singletons. The sample comprised FFPE adjacent normal lung tissue. The receptors here all came from a person aged 70 to 80 with lung adenocarcinoma.

The chain carries TRBV27 and TRBJ1-5; D is ambiguous. The germline V gene encodes CDR1 MNHEY and CDR2 SMNVEV (reference sequence). The CDR3 length is 12 residues. The V end was cut by 6 bases, the J end by 2 bases, with 5 bases between. Here the CDR3 reads CASRERNQPQHF. The CDR3 region has the DNA TGTGCCAGCAGGGAGCGCAATCAGCCCCAGCATTTT.

The chain couples TRBV6-5 to TRBJ1-4, with D possibly TRBD1 on 5 matching bases. The CDR3 covers 14 residues. Germline loops: CDR1 MNHEY, CDR2 SVGAGI. Trimming shortened V by 6 bases and J by 8 bases, and 16 bases separated the two germline ends. CDR3 amino acids: CASSPLGRYEKLFF. In DNA form, the CDR3 reads TGTGCCAGCAGCCCTTTGGGACGGTACGAAAAACTGTTTTTT.

This chain uses TRBV25-1 with TRBJ2-2; 8 bases agree with TRBD2. This CDR3 has 17 residues. In germline, CDR1 is MGHDK, CDR2 SYGVNS. Germline trimming cut 1 base from V and 5 bases from J; bases unmatched to any gene: 9. The CDR3 DNA sequence: TGTGCCAGCAGTGAATGGGTCGGGAGGGCCTGGACCGGGGAGCTGTTTTTT. Translation gives CASSEWVGRAWTGELFF.

V is TRBV5-1 and J is TRBJ2-5, with 7 bases matching TRBD2. CDR3 length equals 14 residues. The germline V gene has CDR1 SGHRS and CDR2 YFSETQ. V trimming: 4 bases; J trimming: 1 base; junction bases outside the gene matches: 4. CDR3 DNA sequence: TGCGCCAGCAGCAAGACTAGCCCCCAAGAGACCCAGTACTTC. It codes for CASSKTSPQETQYF.

This chain links TRBV29-1 with TRBJ2-3; D ambiguous. Germline V CDR1 and CDR2: SQVTM, ANQGSEA. V lost 4 bases to trimming and J lost 2 bases, with 7 bases between them. The CDR3 runs 12 residues. The CDR3 protein is CSVVETTDTQYF. For the CDR3, the DNA is TGCAGCGTTGTTGAGACCACAGATACGCAGTATTTT.

The chain is built from TRBV9 and TRBJ2-7, with 14 bases identical to TRBD2. Germline trimming cut 0 bases from V and 9 bases from J; bases unmatched to any gene: 11. Germline assignment: CDR1 SGDLS and CDR2 YYNGEE. There are 17 residues in the CDR3. CDR3 coding DNA: TGTGCCAGCAGCGTAGTCCCGGGACTAGCGGGAGCCACAAGGCAGTACTTC. Its translation: CASSVVPGLAGATRQYF.

This clone is a singleton in its sample. This chain uses TRBV9 with TRBJ1-2; 8 nucleotides align to TRBD1. Germline values: CDR1 SGDLS, CDR2 YYNGEE. The CDR3 is 18 amino acids. Trimming took 3 bases from V and 5 from J; bases not matched to a gene: 18. The CDR3 region is CASSAAIKGGTGGYGYTF. The CDR3 coding sequence is TGTGCCAGCAGCGCCGCCATCAAAGGGGGGACAGGTGGATATGGCTACACCTTC.

This chain joins TRBV5-5 and TRBJ2-1; TRBD2 aligns across 9 bases. The length of the CDR3 is 15 residues. Germline CDR1 SGHKS, CDR2 YYEKEE (reference sequence). V gave up 0 bases and J gave up 10 bases; unmatched junction bases: 8. CDR3 in amino acids: CASSLGVAGVGEQFF. CDR3 sequence (DNA): TGTGCCAGCAGCTTGGGGGTAGCGGGAGTGGGGGAGCAGTTCTTC.

The rearrangement uses TRBV2 and TRBJ1-2, with D maybe TRBD1 (5 bases). Trimming cost V 7 bases and J 4 bases, with 13 bases left between them. Germline assignment: CDR1 SNHLY and CDR2 FYNNEI. This CDR3 has 13 amino acids. This CDR3 is CASNQGGSYGYTF. The CDR3 DNA reads as TGTGCCAGCAATCAGGGTGGTTCCTATGGCTACACCTTC. Full variable domain (outside the CDR3, taken from reference TRBV2 and TRBJ1-2): EPEVTQTPSHQVTQMGQEVILRCVPISNHLYFYWYRQILGQKVEFLVSFYNNEISEKSEIFDDQFSVERPDGSNFTLKIRSTKLEDSAMYFCASNQGGSYGYTFGSGTRLTVV.

This clone has just a few counts. The chain employs TRBV19 and TRBJ2-7; 7 positions match TRBD2. The V gene end was trimmed by 4 bases and the J gene end by 0 bases; junction bases not matched to a gene: 6. Germline V gives CDR1 LNHDA, CDR2 SQIVND (reference sequence). The CDR3 loop spans 15 amino acids. The CDR3 nucleotides read TGTGCCAGTAGTAGGGCTAGCGGACCCTCCTACGAGCAGTACTTC. It specifies CASSRASGPSYEQYF.

The chain has TRBV6-4 and TRBJ1-1, with D hard to call. The CDR3 length is 13 residues. The V end was cut by 4 bases, the J end by 11 bases, with 17 bases between. Germline CDR1 reads MRHNA; CDR2 reads SNTAGT. The CDR3 region has the DNA TGTGCCAGCAGTGTGAGTCAGCAGACGGAGGCTTTCTTT. Amino acid sequence: CASSVSQQTEAFF.

The chain employs TRBV6-6 and TRBJ2-2; D may be TRBD1 or TRBD2 (5 bases each). The germline V gene has CDR1 MNHNY and CDR2 SVGAGI (reference sequence). CDR3 size: 11 residues. Trimming cost V 8 bases and J 6 bases, with 7 bases left between them. Here the CDR3 reads CASGGPGELFF. The CDR3 nucleotides are TGTGCCAGCGGGGGTCCCGGGGAGCTGTTTTTT.

The rearrangement links TRBV7-6 to TRBJ2-1; TRBD2 agrees at 9 bases. Germline V gene sequence: CDR1 SGHVS, CDR2 FNYEAQ. With V trimmed by 1 base and J by 6 bases, 7 bases remained unmatched. This CDR3 spans 16 amino acids. The CDR3 DNA sequence: TGTGCCAGCAGCTTAGAGGCGGGAGGGTCTCTCAATGAGCAGTTCTTC. It encodes CASSLEAGGSLNEQFF.